Each of the 20 T cell receptor beta chains below was sequenced from the same sample in a study of T cells in Graves' hyperthyroidism and ophthalmopathy. The source material, RNA transcripts, was used to amplify TCR beta CDR3 regions. The HTBI primer set served for first-round RT-PCR of the TCR CDR3. TCRdb called the multiplex PCR reads again in MiXCR, with one record for every CDR3 protein. In the table there are a few hundred thousand distinct CDR3 sequences, around 45% of which are singletons. The sequenced material came from peripheral blood or thyroid tissue (not recorded which). These receptors were collected from an adult woman with Graves' disease, either hyperthyroidism or ophthalmopathy (not recorded which).

Regarding this clonotype: One end of the junction varies from germline; a read error may be responsible. The rearrangement links TRBV5-1 to TRBJ1-4; tentative D call: TRBD1 (6 bases). Germline CDR1 reads SGHRS; CDR2 reads YFSETQ. This CDR3 has 14 amino acids. For the CDR3, the DNA is TGCGCCAGCAGCCCAGGGGCAACTAATGAAAAACTGGTTTTT. Translating gives CASSPGATNEKLVF.

Ten or more counts support this clonotype. The J gene is TRBJ1-5, the V gene TRBV6-5, with D unresolved. There are 15 residues in the CDR3. Trimming took 7 bases from V and 4 from J, leaving 17 bases between them. Germline V gene lookup returns CDR1 MNHEY and CDR2 SVGAGI. In nucleotides, the CDR3 is TGTGCCAGCACCCCATCGCGAGACGGGAATCAGCCCCAGCATTTT. Its translation: CASTPSRDGNQPQHF.

This sequence joins TRBV20-1 and TRBJ1-2; D might be TRBD1 (5 bases). Germline CDR1 and CDR2: DFQATT and SNEGSKA (reference sequence). Trimming stripped 5 bases from V and 7 bases from J, with 14 bases between. The CDR3 is 12 amino acids. For the CDR3, the DNA is TGCAGTGCTCGGACGGAGGGGTTTGGCTACACCTTC. Translated: CSARTEGFGYTF.

This clonotype was counted ten times or more. The J gene is TRBJ1-5, the V gene TRBV4-1, with 7 bases aligning to TRBD1. With 4 bases clipped from V and 2 bases from J, the junction kept 8 bases outside the gene matches. This CDR3 has 16 residues. Germline CDR1 MGHRA, CDR2 YSYEKL. The CDR3 loop reads CASSPSGQRGNQPQHF. The CDR3 DNA reads as TGCGCCAGCAGCCCTTCGGGACAGCGGGGCAATCAGCCCCAGCATTTT.

This rearrangement joins TRBV10-3 to TRBJ2-7; 8 nucleotides match TRBD2. The CDR3 runs 13 residues. V was clipped by 10 bases and J by 2 bases; unmatched bases: 7. CDR1 and CDR2 from the germline V gene are ENHRY and SYGVKD. This chain's CDR3 is CATMSGSTYEQYF. The CDR3 nucleotides are TGTGCCACCATGAGCGGGAGCACCTACGAGCAGTACTTC.

V is TRBV7-2 and J is TRBJ2-7; weak D call: TRBD2 (5 bases). CDR1 SGHTA and CDR2 FQGNSA come from the germline V gene. This CDR3 has 14 amino acids. Trimming took off 1 base at V and 5 bases at J, with 12 bases between the two ends. The CDR3 nucleotides are TGTGCCAGCAGCTTAGTAGCGCCCTGGGACGAGCAGTACTTC. It is translated as CASSLVAPWDEQYF.

This clonotype came up many times. This sequence joins TRBV20-1 and TRBJ1-2, with 9 nucleotides matching TRBD1. Trimming cost V 3 bases and J 4 bases; bases outside gene matches: 3. CDR3 length: 13 amino acids. Germline CDR1 and CDR2: DFQATT and SNEGSKA (reference sequence). In DNA, the CDR3 is TGCAGTGCTAGGGGACAGGGTGGCTATGGCTACACCTTC. This encodes CSARGQGGYGYTF.

Ten or more counts support this clonotype. V and J are TRBV10-3 and TRBJ1-1; D may be TRBD1 (5 bases). Germline V gene sequence: CDR1 ENHRY, CDR2 SYGVKD. Trimming stripped 6 bases from V and 8 bases from J, with 13 bases between. This CDR3 region has 12 residues. CDR3 in DNA: TGTGCCATCAGCCGGGGGGAGACGGAAGCTTTCTTT. This gives the protein CAISRGETEAFF.

In its sample, this clonotype was seen once. The chain employs TRBV20-1 and TRBJ1-5; D is perhaps TRBD1 (6 bases). The CDR3 length is 15 residues. The germline V gene encodes CDR1 DFQATT and CDR2 SNEGSKA (reference sequence). V was pared by 1 base and J by 2 bases, with 12 bases between. The CDR3 coding sequence is TGCAGTGCTAGAGGCACAGGGCTGGGCAATCAGCCCCAGCATTTT. It encodes CSARGTGLGNQPQHF.

V usage is TRBV2 and J usage is TRBJ1-2, with 12 bases that match TRBD1. The germline V gene has CDR1 SNHLY and CDR2 FYNNEI. V shed 2 bases, J shed 4 bases, and the junction held 17 bases outside the gene matches. The CDR3 contains 20 residues. CDR3 amino acids: CASSEWGQGAPGVRGYGYTF. CDR3 DNA sequence: TGTGCCAGCAGTGAATGGGGACAGGGGGCGCCTGGAGTCCGCGGCTATGGCTACACCTTC.

This clonotype was recorded many times. The chain employs TRBV4-1 and TRBJ2-7; 7 bases fit TRBD2. Germline V gene data show CDR1 as MGHRA and CDR2 as YSYEKL. The CDR3 runs 16 residues. J was trimmed by 1 base and V by 1 base; bases with no gene match: 7. The CDR3, as DNA: TGCGCCAGCAGCCAAGTGAGCGGGACTCTGTCCTACGAGCAGTACTTC. This gives the protein CASSQVSGTLSYEQYF.

At least ten counts were recorded for this clonotype. The gene calls are TRBV14 and TRBJ2-7; maybe TRBD2 (6 bases). CDR1 and CDR2 from the germline V gene are SGHDN and FVKESK. CDR3 length equals 13 residues. Trimming removed 4 bases from V and 3 bases from J, with 10 bases in between. CDR3 residues: CASSLLAFYEQYF. CDR3 coding DNA: TGTGCCAGCAGCCTACTAGCATTCTACGAGCAGTACTTC.

The chain is built from TRBV2 and TRBJ2-5; 11 bases are shared with TRBD1. Losses at the gene ends were 2 bases for V and 4 bases for J; bases not matched to a gene: 6. The CDR3 contains 16 residues. Germline-derived CDR1 and CDR2 are SNHLY and FYNNEI. In DNA form, the CDR3 reads TGTGCCAGCAGTGAAACTAGGACAGGGGGCATAGAGACCCAGTACTTC. Its protein is CASSETRTGGIETQYF.

Many counts were recorded for this clonotype. The chain links TRBV5-1 to TRBJ1-1; D is perhaps TRBD1 (5 bases). The CDR3 has 14 amino acids. Trimming removed 1 base from V and 1 base from J, with 8 bases in between. In germline, CDR1 is SGHRS, CDR2 YFSETQ. As DNA, the CDR3 is TGCGCCAGCAGCTTGAAGGGGAGGAACACTGAAGCTTTCTTT. This codes for CASSLKGRNTEAFF.

This clonotype was observed a few times. The chain carries TRBV10-2 and TRBJ1-5; D unclear. This CDR3 contains 12 residues. The V gene lost 10 bases and the J gene lost 0 bases, with 7 bases spanning the gap. Looked up from germline, CDR1 is WSHSY and CDR2 is SAAADI. CDR3 protein: CATSGSNQPQHF. CDR3 coding DNA: TGCGCCACCAGCGGTAGCAATCAGCCCCAGCATTTT.

This clonotype occurred many times. The gene calls are TRBV4-1 and TRBJ1-1; no clear D gene. The ends were cut back, 0 bases at V and 6 bases at J, with 14 bases in the middle. Germline CDR1 is MGHRA and CDR2 is YSYEKL. CDR3 length: 15 amino acids. Here the CDR3 reads CASSQDQRGVPEAFF. The CDR3 DNA reads TGCGCCAGCAGCCAAGATCAGCGGGGTGTTCCTGAAGCTTTCTTT.

The V gene is TRBV20-1, the J gene TRBJ2-7; TRBD2 matches 11 bases. The V gene's germline CDR1 is DFQATT and CDR2 SNEGSKA (reference sequence). With 5 bases clipped from V and 4 bases from J, the junction kept 7 bases outside the gene matches. The CDR3 runs to 14 residues. CDR3 in DNA: TGCAGTGCTGGACCTAGCGGGAGGCCTTACGAGCAGTACTTC. Its translation: CSAGPSGRPYEQYF.

This clonotype was detected many times. V and J are TRBV29-1 and TRBJ1-4, with 10 bases that match TRBD1. V dropped 5 bases and J dropped 3; count of bases not matched to a gene: 6. Germline CDR1 reads SQVTM; CDR2 reads ANQGSEA. The CDR3 has 15 residues. CDR3 amino acids: CSVSGQGGANEKLFF. Here the CDR3 DNA reads TGCAGCGTTTCAGGACAGGGGGGGGCTAATGAAAAACTGTTTTTT.

The V gene is TRBV7-8, the J gene TRBJ2-7, with a weak D call TRBD2 (6 bases). This CDR3 is 13 amino acids long. Trimming shortened V by 2 bases and J by 5 bases, and 10 bases separated the two germline ends. Germline V lookup: CDR1 SGHVS, CDR2 FQNEAQ. The CDR3 DNA sequence: TGTGCCAGCAGCTTAACGACTAGGGACGAGCAGTACTTC. Protein sequence: CASSLTTRDEQYF.

V and J are TRBV10-3 and TRBJ1-5; the D gene is possibly TRBD1 (5 bases). The CDR3 covers 14 residues. Deletions cut 5 bases from V and 7 bases from J, with 15 bases between. In germline, CDR1 is ENHRY, CDR2 SYGVKD. CDR3 protein: CAISQDGGVQPQHF. The CDR3 DNA reads as TGTGCCATCAGTCAAGACGGGGGGGTCCAGCCCCAGCATTTT.